This T cell receptor beta chain was recovered during a study of identical twins (dated by TCRdb to the mid-2010s). Broadly, across the study: TCR alpha and beta repertoires from monozygotic twins, unrelated adults of various ages and cord blood were deep-sequenced to test whether fetal clonotypes persist. To rule out contamination, the twin experiments were replicated at different times with different library preparation protocols.

The study at large found these results: Out-of-frame TCR alpha sharing in monozygotic twins was systematically underestimated by recombination models, whereas sharing between unrelated individuals was in agreement with the recombination models. Invariant T cells such as MAIT and iNKT could partly confound zero-insertion analyses, though diverse VJ usage argued against this for most clonotypes. Compared with coincidental sharing between unrelated individuals, out-of-frame TCR alpha sequences shared between twins had an excess of sequences with low generation probability. Conclusions relied on cross-sectional statistical analysis, since the same donors could not be followed over many years. Abundant cord blood beta clonotypes carried fewer insertions; young adult naive repertoires showed a weaker similar trend, while memory repertoires showed none. A weaker excess of twin sharing was found in beta out-of-frame sequences because the signal-to-noise ratio was lowered by fewer shared sequences.

Notes on this clonotype: Its antigen target is currently unknown. No base-level quality is on record; no much larger clone is a single base apart.

Only healthy Caucasian donors were included. Three pairs of female monozygotic twins, all aged roughly 18 to 30 years, made up the twin cohort. Positive isolation kits from Invitrogen were used to isolate the CD4+ and CD8+ T cell populations. Library prep was done by 5' RACE. Reads for this sample came from an Illumina HiSeq 2000. Template switching introduced a universal primer binding site; the final cDNA contained a unique molecular identifier, enabling accurate counting of TCR cDNA molecules. First-strand cDNA for TCR alpha and beta chains was synthesized from specific primers in the conserved constant-segment region. To control for contamination, each cDNA library was double barcoded with a SMART-Mk sample barcode plus Illumina barcodes. TruSeq adapter sequences, together with Illumina sample barcodes, were added in two successive PCR steps. Sequencing of the TCR alpha and beta cDNA libraries was done on the Illumina HiSeq platform using custom primers. As for the authors' bioinformatics: MiGEC processed the raw reads to extract unique molecular identifiers, while MiXCR was used to determine the CDR3 positions. For each individual, recombination models were inferred using an EM algorithm with the repgenHMM and IGoR tools. Shared clonotypes were analyzed with the tcR package in R, and sharing was normalized by the product of cloneset sizes. Out-of-frame nonproductive sequences were analyzed to study raw recombination free of thymic and clonal selection effects. The public sequencing data were trimmed at Q25 with fastp and processed into clonotypes with MiXCR by TCRdb, which kept only in-frame beta chains. Records with the same CDR3 protein are collapsed into one entry carrying the most frequent genes and DNA. The V and J calls were determined by TCRdb, not by the authors. Across this sample there are approximately 500,000 distinct CDR3 sequences, with 20% to 25% seen only once. The ten largest clones add up to about 2.7% of the sample.

The same data also contributed to another study, on T cells expressing NK-cell markers. As the second publication notes: Three sorted T-cell subsets (CD3+CD56+NKG2C+, CD3+CD56+NKG2C- and CD3+CD56-NKG2C+) from fewer than 10 donors had their TCR beta-chain repertoires profiled. Of the eight sequenced donors, seven were found to be HCMV-seropositive and one was found to be HCMV-seronegative. In several experiments an anti-gammadeltaTCR antibody was added to restrict sorting to alphabetaTCR-expressing T cells. For 5 or 6 donors, the dominant CD3+CD56+NKG2C+ clonotypes were among the top 10 CD8+ clonotypes and accounted for about 1.0-7.5% of CD8+ T cells. Those dominant clonotypes were again the most abundant among CD3+CD56-NKG2C+ cells in a handful of donors, at 28.3-60.1%. It remained unclear whether the expanded NKG2C-expressing T cell clones were specific for HCMV antigens. All eight donors whose samples were sequenced were randomly selected healthy volunteers, three of them men and five women. A commercial ELISA kit detecting HCMV-specific IgG in serum was used to determine HCMV serostatus. MIGEC handled demultiplexing of the reads and grouping by UMI, while MiTCR was used to assemble and quantify clonotypes. Only TCR cDNA sequences supported by at least two reads were kept to exclude erroneous sequences. The tcR package was used for downstream repertoire analysis, with clonotypes matched between fractions based on CDR3 nucleotide sequence plus V segment. VDJmatch was used to annotate antigen specificity against VDJdb, with one amino acid substitution in CDR3 allowed.

The sample taken for sequencing was CD4+ T cells sorted from blood. The TCR sequence derives from a woman aged 18-30 years in good health.

The CDR3 reads as follows: CASRIGGPTDTQYF. The DNA sequence follows: TGCGCCAGCAGAATTGGGGGTCCCACAGATACGCAGTATTTT. Rearrangement joined TRBV4-1 to TRBJ2-3; the D gene is possibly TRBD1 or TRBD2, with 5 bases matching each. V sheds 6 bases and J sheds 2 bases, leaving 12 bases between their ends. CDR1 and CDR2, looked up from the germline V gene, are MGHRA and YSYEKL. The CDR3 contains 14 residues, cysteine and phenylalanine counted. Only the CDR3 DNA stays, 42 bases, in frame from base 1.